The 21 T cell receptor beta chains reported below all come from one sample, sequenced in a study of T cell responses to AZD1222 COVID-19 vaccine. TCRdb's copy holds only in-frame clones and misses some; the assay was immunoSEQ multiplex PCR. In the table there are 150,000 or so clones, roughly 90% of which are singletons. Sequenced material: peripheral blood, taken on day 0 of AZD1222 vaccination. All receptors derive from an adult in good health.

The chain links TRBV11-2 to TRBJ1-4; D not certain. Germline V gene lookup returns CDR1 SGHAT and CDR2 FQNNGV. V lost 1 base and J lost 7, with 7 bases in between. CDR3 length: 13 residues. The CDR3 nucleotides are TGTGCCAGCAGCTTAGGCGGCCGTGAAAAACTGTTTTTT. It codes for CASSLGGREKLFF.

CDR3 DNA sequence: TGCGCCAGCAGTTCTGGAACATTAAACGACTATGGCTACACCTTC. Its translation is CASSSGTLNDYGYTF. This chain uses TRBV5-1 with TRBJ1-2; the D is unclear. The CDR3 is 15 residues long. Germline CDR1 SGHRS, CDR2 YFSETQ. Trimming removed 5 bases at V and 3 bases at J, with 17 bases between.

The chain joins TRBV6-1 to TRBJ2-5; no definite D call. V dropped 3 bases and J dropped 5 bases, with 7 bases sitting between them. Germline CDR1 MNHNS, CDR2 SASEGT. The CDR3 has 12 amino acids. The CDR3 nucleotides are TGTGCCAGCAGTGACAGGCGGGAGACCCAGTACTTC. Translation: CASSDRRETQYF.

The chain combines TRBV9 with TRBJ2-1; the match to TRBD2 covers 7 bases. CDR1 and CDR2 (germline): SGDLS, YYNGEE. The V gene end was trimmed by 0 bases and the J gene end by 5 bases; junction bases not matched to a gene: 5. The CDR3 is 15 amino acids. CDR3 sequence reads: CASSVDGGGNNEQFF. DNA of the CDR3: TGTGCCAGCAGCGTAGACGGCGGGGGTAACAATGAGCAGTTCTTC.

The rearrangement joins TRBV5-1 to TRBJ1-4, with D possibly matching TRBD1 (6 bases). In germline, CDR1 is SGHRS, CDR2 YFSETQ. The V end lost 7 bases, the J end lost 8 bases, and 18 bases lay between the germline ends. The CDR3 is made up of 14 amino acids. CDR3 sequence reads: CASSLQGWEEKLFF. The CDR3 nucleotides read TGCGCCAGCTCCCTACAGGGTTGGGAAGAAAAACTGTTTTTT. Full variable domain (remainder filled in from reference TRBV5-1 and TRBJ1-4): KAGVTQTPRYLIKTRGQQVTLSCSPISGHRSVSWYQQTPGQGLQFLFEYFSETQRNKGNFPGRFSGRQFSNSRSEMNVSTLELGDSALYLCASSLQGWEEKLFFGSGTQLSVL.

The V and J genes are TRBV6-5 and TRBJ2-7; weak D call: TRBD2 (5 bases). CDR1 is MNHEY and CDR2 is SVGAGI in the germline V gene. With 5 bases removed from V and 2 bases from J, the gap between germline ends came to 16 bases. The CDR3 runs to 15 residues. The CDR3: CASSPGERKAYEQYF. The CDR3 nucleotides are TGTGCCAGCAGTCCCGGCGAGCGGAAAGCCTACGAGCAGTACTTC.

This clone has just one count. The gene calls are TRBV2 and TRBJ2-1, with 12 bases that match TRBD2. CDR1 SNHLY and CDR2 FYNNEI come from the germline V gene. J gave up 6 bases and V 6 bases, and 3 bases lay outside the gene matches. The CDR3 extends over 14 amino acids. The CDR3 here is CASRLAGGLNEQFF. The CDR3 nucleotides read TGTGCCAGCAGGCTAGCGGGGGGGCTCAATGAGCAGTTCTTC.

This chain uses TRBV5-4 with TRBJ1-1, with 7 bases lining up with TRBD1. CDR3 length: 13 residues. The ends lost 3 bases at V and 4 bases at J; junction bases unmatched: 3. Germline V lookup: CDR1 SGHNT, CDR2 YYREEE (reference sequence). The CDR3 nucleotides read TGTGCCAGCAGCTGGACAGGCCGCACTGAAGCTTTCTTT. This gives the protein CASSWTGRTEAFF.

The genes are TRBV19 and TRBJ1-1, with D uncertain. This CDR3 has 13 residues. The germline V gene encodes CDR1 LNHDA and CDR2 SQIVND (reference sequence). With 3 bases removed from V and 6 bases from J, the gap between germline ends came to 11 bases. The CDR3 coding sequence is TGTGCCAGTAGTATCCGGGAGATCGCTGAAGCTTTCTTT. Amino acids: CASSIREIAEAFF.

The genes are TRBV6-5 and TRBJ2-7, with D possibly being TRBD1 (6 bases). The CDR3 totals 13 residues. In germline, CDR1 is MNHEY, CDR2 SVGAGI. V was trimmed by 6 bases and J by 2 bases, leaving 11 bases between them. The DNA of the CDR3 is TGTGCCAGCAGCACACACAGGGCCTACGAGCAGTACTTC. Translation: CASSTHRAYEQYF.

This chain joins TRBV3-1 (or the pseudogene TRBV3-2) and TRBJ1-5; D might be TRBD1 (6 bases). The V and J ends lost 6 bases and 6 bases respectively, with 15 bases between them. Per germline, CDR1 LGHDT and CDR2 YNNKEL (reference sequence). The CDR3 is 14 amino acids. CDR3 loop: CASSPTGSSQPQHF. CDR3 coding DNA: TGTGCCAGCAGTCCCACAGGGTCCTCTCAGCCCCAGCATTTT.

This sequence joins TRBV2 and TRBJ1-5, with D uncertain. The V gene lost 2 bases and the J gene lost 7 bases, with 9 bases spanning the gap. Looked up from germline, CDR1 is SNHLY and CDR2 is FYNNEI. The CDR3 is made up of 13 amino acids. The CDR3: CASSEISGQPQHF. CDR3 sequence (DNA): TGTGCCAGCAGTGAAATTTCGGGCCAGCCCCAGCATTTT.

This clone was seen just once. V gene TRBV10-3 combines with J gene TRBJ2-2, with D perhaps assigned TRBD1 or TRBD2 (6 bases each). Between the trimmed V and J ends, which lost 7 bases and 3 bases, there was a span of 12 bases. The CDR3 consists of 14 residues. Per the germline V gene, CDR1 is ENHRY and CDR2 is SYGVKD. CDR3: CAIKGGLDTGELFF. The CDR3 DNA reads TGTGCCATCAAAGGGGGGCTCGACACCGGGGAGCTGTTTTTT.

The CDR3 sequence is CASSLAPGLAPSTDTQYF. CDR3 bases: TGTGCCAGCAGCTTAGCCCCTGGACTAGCCCCTTCAACGGATACGCAGTATTTT. The chain has TRBV7-6 and TRBJ2-3, with 8 bases identical to TRBD2. This CDR3 contains 18 residues. Germline V CDR1 and CDR2: SGHVS, FNYEAQ. V shed 0 bases, J shed 6 bases, and the junction held 14 bases outside the gene matches. Complete variable domain (other parts from reference TRBV7-6 and TRBJ2-3): GAGVSQSPRYKVTKRGQDVALRCDPISGHVSLYWYRQALGQGPEFLTYFNYEAQQDKSGLPNDRFSAERPEGSISTLTIQRTEQRDSAMYRCASSLAPGLAPSTDTQYFGPGTRLTVL.

The chain joins TRBV15 to TRBJ2-2; 7 nucleotides align to TRBD2. Trimming cost V 4 bases and J 3 bases; bases outside gene matches: 5. The CDR3 loop spans 15 amino acids. Germline V gene lookup returns CDR1 LNHNV and CDR2 YYDKDF (reference sequence). In DNA form, the CDR3 reads TGTGCCACCAGCACCGCGGGAGTGCACACCGGGGAGCTGTTTTTT. Amino acids: CATSTAGVHTGELFF.

Only one count was recorded for this clone. The V gene is TRBV7-9, the J gene TRBJ2-1, with a tentative D call TRBD1 (5 bases). Trimming cost V 4 bases and J 9 bases, with 13 bases left between them. This CDR3 is 13 amino acids long. Germline V gene data show CDR1 as SEHNR and CDR2 as FQNEAQ (reference sequence). The CDR3 sequence: CASSSHSQGEQFF. The CDR3 DNA reads as TGTGCCAGCAGCTCCCACTCGCAGGGTGAGCAGTTCTTC.

In DNA form, the CDR3 reads TGTGCCAGCAGTTCAGGAACAGGGGGGGATAATGAAAAACTGTTTTTT. It translates to CASSSGTGGDNEKLFF. The chain uses TRBV27 and TRBJ1-4, with 8 bases aligning to TRBD1. V lost 4 bases, J lost 4 bases, and 8 bases stayed unmatched. This CDR3 region has 16 residues. CDR1 MNHEY and CDR2 SMNVEV come from the germline V gene (reference sequence). Variable domain in full (rest from reference TRBV27 and TRBJ1-4): EAQVTQNPRYLITVTGKKLTVTCSQNMNHEYMSWYRQDPGLGLRQIYYSMNVEVTDKGDVPEGYKVSRKEKRNFPLILESPSPNQTSLYFCASSSGTGGDNEKLFFGSGTQLSVL.

This chain uses TRBV18 with TRBJ1-2; D not resolved. Per the germline V gene, CDR1 is KGHSH and CDR2 is LQKENI. V shed 2 bases and J shed 8 bases, with 12 bases lying between them. CDR3 length: 13 amino acids. CDR3 coding DNA: TGTGCCAGCTCACCAGGGCCCCTTCGGGGCTACACCTTC. It codes for CASSPGPLRGYTF.

The CDR3 reads CASSQGQGYEQYF. For the CDR3, the DNA is TGTGCCAGCAGCCAAGGACAGGGCTACGAGCAGTACTTC. The rearrangement links TRBV3-1 (or the pseudogene TRBV3-2) to TRBJ2-7; 7 nucleotides align to TRBD1. This CDR3 is built from 13 residues. The junction had 0 bases not matched to a gene; V was cut back by 1 base and J by 3 bases. Per the germline V gene, CDR1 is LGHDT and CDR2 is YNNKEL (reference sequence).

The chain recombines TRBV7-2 with TRBJ2-1; D is perhaps TRBD2 (5 bases). The CDR3 extends over 14 amino acids. Germline V gives CDR1 SGHTA, CDR2 FQGNSA. Trimming removed 5 bases at V and 6 bases at J, with 14 bases between. CDR3 protein: CASSPQPGGNEQFF. CDR3 nucleotides: TGTGCCAGCAGCCCCCAACCCGGAGGCAATGAGCAGTTCTTC.

The rearrangement joins TRBV27 to TRBJ1-6; D is possibly TRBD1 (5 bases). The V end lost 11 bases, the J end lost 0 bases, and 17 bases lay between the germline ends. The CDR3 covers 16 residues. CDR1 is MNHEY, CDR2 SMNVEV, per germline (reference sequence). The CDR3 DNA reads TGTGCCGTCGGCGGGGCCCTAAGCTCCTATAATTCACCCCTCCACTTT. This codes for CAVGGALSSYNSPLHF.